These T cell receptor beta chains were read from a single sample in a study of immune evolution from preneoplasia to lung adenocarcinoma. Produced via immunoSEQ multiplex PCR; TCRdb's table is partial and in-frame only. Among 4,000 to 6,000 clones listed, about 82% were seen once. Input material: FFPE normal lung tissue adjacent to the tumor. These receptors all come from a person between 50 and 69 years old with lung adenocarcinoma. Each CDR3 is given with its conserved first and last residue. Each record gives: V gene, D gene, clone size, J gene, CDR3 DNA, CDR3 protein. D genes are given only for firm matches. The listing skips clone size in some rows; elsewhere it reads once, few, many or a size class.

v_gene: TRBV6-1; d_gene: TRBD1; abundance: NA; j_gene: TRBJ1-2; CDR3nt: TGTGCCAGCCGGCAGGGGGCTGGCTACACCTTC; CDR3aa: CASRQGAGYTF
v_gene: TRBV14; d_gene: TRBD2; abundance: few; j_gene: TRBJ2-1; CDR3nt: TGTGCCAGCAGCCCCTCGCGGGAGGGCCATGGGAATGAGCAGTTCTTC; CDR3aa: CASSPSREGHGNEQFF
v_gene: TRBV6-1; d_gene: TRBD2; abundance: NA; j_gene: TRBJ2-1; CDR3nt: TGTGCCAGCAGTGACGGGACTAGCGGGATCTACAATGAGCAGTTCTTC; CDR3aa: CASSDGTSGIYNEQFF
v_gene: TRBV2; d_gene: NA; abundance: NA; j_gene: TRBJ1-1; CDR3nt: TGTGCCAGCAGACCTAACCGGGGAAATTCGGACACTGAAGCTTTCTTT; CDR3aa: CASRPNRGNSDTEAFF
v_gene: TRBV4-1; d_gene: TRBD2; abundance: NA; j_gene: TRBJ2-3; CDR3nt: TGCGCCAGCAGCTTCGGGCTAGCGGGCTCTGTGGCAGATACGCAGTATTTT; CDR3aa: CASSFGLAGSVADTQYF
v_gene: TRBV29-1; d_gene: NA; abundance: NA; j_gene: TRBJ2-1; CDR3nt: TGCAGCGCCCAAAAGGGGGGTTTCGTCTACAATGAGCAGTTCTTC; CDR3aa: CSAQKGGFVYNEQFF
v_gene: TRBV27; d_gene: TRBD2; abundance: NA; j_gene: TRBJ2-5; CDR3nt: TGTGCCAGCAGTCCTAGCGGGAGGCCCCAAGAGACCCAGTACTTC; CDR3aa: CASSPSGRPQETQYF
v_gene: TRBV25-1; d_gene: NA; abundance: NA; j_gene: TRBJ1-3; CDR3nt: TGTGCCAGCACCCTCGGGGGCAAGGGAAACACCATATATTTT; CDR3aa: CASTLGGKGNTIYF
v_gene: TRBV28; d_gene: NA; abundance: NA; j_gene: TRBJ1-2; CDR3nt: TGTGCCAGCAGTTCCCCCGTGACGGGAAACTATGGCTACACCTTC; CDR3aa: CASSSPVTGNYGYTF
v_gene: TRBV7-8; d_gene: NA; abundance: NA; j_gene: TRBJ1-5; CDR3nt: TGTGCCAGCAGCTTATCCGGGCAGGGGCAACAGCATTTT; CDR3aa: CASSLSGQGQQHF
v_gene: TRBV5-1; d_gene: TRBD2; abundance: NA; j_gene: TRBJ2-3; CDR3nt: TGCGCCAGCAGCTTGGAGCGGGACCCCGATACGCAGTATTTT; CDR3aa: CASSLERDPDTQYF
v_gene: TRBV11-1; d_gene: TRBD2; abundance: NA; j_gene: TRBJ2-1; CDR3nt: TGTGCCAGCAGCCTTAGGGTAGCGGGGTACAATGAGCAGTTCTTC; CDR3aa: CASSLRVAGYNEQFF
v_gene: TRBV20-1; d_gene: NA; abundance: NA; j_gene: TRBJ1-1; CDR3nt: TGCAGTGCACGATGGAACACTGAAGCTTTCTTT; CDR3aa: CSARWNTEAFF
v_gene: TRBV20-1; d_gene: NA; abundance: NA; j_gene: TRBJ2-7; CDR3nt: TGCAGTGCTAGAAGAGACGAGCAGTACTTC; CDR3aa: CSARRDEQYF
v_gene: TRBV25-1; d_gene: NA; abundance: NA; j_gene: TRBJ2-2; CDR3nt: TGTGCCAGCAGCCAAAAGGATAACTCCAACACCGGGGAGCTGTTTTTT; CDR3aa: CASSQKDNSNTGELFF
v_gene: TRBV15; d_gene: TRBD1; abundance: NA; j_gene: TRBJ2-3; CDR3nt: TGTGCCACCAGCAGAGTTGTCGCCGGGACAGGTGTCGCAGATACGCAGTATTTT; CDR3aa: CATSRVVAGTGVADTQYF
v_gene: TRBV11-3; d_gene: NA; abundance: NA; j_gene: TRBJ2-7; CDR3nt: TGTGCCAGCAGCTTAAGTTTTAATCAGATGAACTACGAGCAGTACTTC; CDR3aa: CASSLSFNQMNYEQYF
v_gene: TRBV6-1; d_gene: NA; abundance: NA; j_gene: TRBJ1-1; CDR3nt: TGTGCCAGCAGTGAGCCCACCATGAGGGGGTGGACTGAAGCTTTCTTT; CDR3aa: CASSEPTMRGWTEAFF
v_gene: TRBV4-1; d_gene: NA; abundance: NA; j_gene: TRBJ1-3; CDR3nt: TGCGCCAGCAGCCAAGATTCTACAGTCAGAAACACCATATATTTT; CDR3aa: CASSQDSTVRNTIYF
v_gene: TRBV30; d_gene: NA; abundance: NA; j_gene: TRBJ2-2; CDR3nt: TGTGCCTGGAACAGGGATCGGAACACCGGGGAGCTGTTTTTT; CDR3aa: CAWNRDRNTGELFF
v_gene: TRBV11-2; d_gene: TRBD2; abundance: NA; j_gene: TRBJ2-1; CDR3nt: TGTGCCAGCAGCCCTAGCGGGAGGGGTCTCAATGAGCAGTTCTTC; CDR3aa: CASSPSGRGLNEQFF
v_gene: TRBV14; d_gene: NA; abundance: NA; j_gene: TRBJ2-1; CDR3nt: TGTGCCAGCAGCCAAGGCTCTCTGGGGCATGAGCAGTTCTTC; CDR3aa: CASSQGSLGHEQFF
v_gene: TRBV7-8; d_gene: NA; abundance: NA; j_gene: TRBJ1-1; CDR3nt: TGTGCCAGCAGCTTAGTTGGGGAGTACACTGAAGCTTTCTTT; CDR3aa: CASSLVGEYTEAFF
v_gene: TRBV27; d_gene: TRBD2; abundance: NA; j_gene: TRBJ2-3; CDR3nt: TGTGCCAGCAGTTCACCACGGACTAGCGGGTCCTACGATACGCAGTATTTT; CDR3aa: CASSSPRTSGSYDTQYF
v_gene: TRBV27; d_gene: TRBD2; abundance: NA; j_gene: TRBJ2-5; CDR3nt: TGTGCCACCTTGTCGGAAACCGGGACTAGCTTTGAAGGGAAAGAGACCCAGTACTTC; CDR3aa: CATLSETGTSFEGKETQYF
v_gene: TRBV5-1; d_gene: NA; abundance: NA; j_gene: TRBJ2-7; CDR3nt: TGCGCCAGCAGCCCGGGGTCCTACGAGCAGTACTTC; CDR3aa: CASSPGSYEQYF
v_gene: TRBV6-4; d_gene: TRBD2; abundance: NA; j_gene: TRBJ2-1; CDR3nt: TGTGCCAGCAGTGTAGCGGGAGGCTCCTACAATGAGCAGTTCTTC; CDR3aa: CASSVAGGSYNEQFF
v_gene: TRBV30; d_gene: NA; abundance: NA; j_gene: TRBJ2-1; CDR3nt: TGTGCCTGGAGTAGGTCGGGAGTTGAGCAGTTCTTC; CDR3aa: CAWSRSGVEQFF
v_gene: TRBV12-5; d_gene: NA; abundance: NA; j_gene: TRBJ2-1; CDR3nt: TGTGCTAGCCACCCCCAGGGAGCAGCCTACAATGAGCAGTTCTTC; CDR3aa: CASHPQGAAYNEQFF
v_gene: TRBV30; d_gene: NA; abundance: NA; j_gene: TRBJ1-1; CDR3nt: TGTGCCTGGAGCGTAGGGATAGGGAACACTGAAGCTTTCTTT; CDR3aa: CAWSVGIGNTEAFF
v_gene: TRBV11-2; d_gene: NA; abundance: NA; j_gene: TRBJ1-4; CDR3nt: TGTGCCAGCAGCTCGCCCCGGGGGGTGCGCGAAAAACTGTTTTTT; CDR3aa: CASSSPRGVREKLFF
v_gene: TRBV11-1; d_gene: NA; abundance: NA; j_gene: TRBJ1-2; CDR3nt: TGTGCCAGCAGCCTTACCGCAGGACAGAGCATCTATGGCTACACCTTC; CDR3aa: CASSLTAGQSIYGYTF
v_gene: TRBV19; d_gene: NA; abundance: NA; j_gene: TRBJ2-7; CDR3nt: TGTGCCAGTAGTTCAAGTCTCCTCTACGAGCAGTACTTC; CDR3aa: CASSSSLLYEQYF
v_gene: TRBV7-3; d_gene: NA; abundance: NA; j_gene: TRBJ2-1; CDR3nt: TGTGCCAGCAGCCAGTCAGGCTACAATGAGCAGTTCTTC; CDR3aa: CASSQSGYNEQFF
v_gene: TRBV28; d_gene: NA; abundance: NA; j_gene: TRBJ2-3; CDR3nt: TGTGCCAGCATCCACCGGGACCTCACAGATACGCAGTATTTT; CDR3aa: CASIHRDLTDTQYF